This passage covers 10 T cell receptor beta chains from one sample sequenced in a study of blood T cell repertoires in COVID-19. Here immunoSEQ multiplex PCR was the method, and the copy in TCRdb shows in-frame clones only, minus some. The repertoire consists of tens of thousands of clones, with 80% to 95% occurring once and the leading ten covering over 5.5%. Sequenced: peripheral blood. All receptors derive from a young man with COVID-19, enrolled during active disease.

The chain uses TRBV6-6 and TRBJ2-7; D is perhaps TRBD2 (6 bases). From germline, CDR1 is MNHNY and CDR2 SVGAGI (reference sequence). There are 15 residues in the CDR3. Trimming removed 7 bases at V and 4 bases at J, with 20 bases between. CDR3 residues: CASIKMTSSSYEQYF. CDR3 DNA: TGTGCCAGCATCAAGATGACTAGTAGCTCGTACGAGCAGTACTTC.

This clone was found once. The rearrangement joins TRBV2 to TRBJ1-5; 8 nucleotides agree with TRBD1. CDR3 length equals 17 residues. From germline, CDR1 is SNHLY and CDR2 FYNNEI. V trimming: 4 bases; J trimming: 3 bases; junction bases outside the gene matches: 11. This CDR3 is CASSVGGTGGINQPQHF. In DNA form, the CDR3 reads TGTGCCAGCAGTGTAGGGGGAACAGGGGGGATCAATCAGCCCCAGCATTTT.

The chain employs TRBV5-1 and TRBJ1-5; 7 positions agree with TRBD1. There are 13 residues in the CDR3. J lost 9 bases, V lost 7 bases, and 10 bases had no gene match. Germline CDR1 is SGHRS and CDR2 is YFSETQ. CDR3 amino acids: CASRDSLNGPQHF. As DNA, the CDR3 is TGCGCCAGCCGGGACAGTCTAAATGGGCCCCAGCATTTT.

The DNA of the CDR3 is TGTGCCAGCAGCTTAAAGGCTAGCGGTGAGACCCAGTACTTC. This translates into CASSLKASGETQYF. This chain uses TRBV7-2 with TRBJ2-5; TRBD2 matches at 7 bases. This CDR3 is built from 14 residues. The V and J ends lost 2 bases and 5 bases, in that order; junction bases with no gene match: 5. Germline-derived CDR1 and CDR2 are SGHTA and FQGNSA.

This clone was counted once. The rearrangement joins TRBV12-5 to TRBJ2-2; 9 bases fit TRBD2. Germline V gene lookup returns CDR1 LGHNT and CDR2 FRNRAP. The CDR3 covers 18 residues. V lost 1 base, J lost 3 bases, and 9 bases stayed unmatched. DNA for the CDR3: TGTGCTAGTGGTTTGGCCCTGATGACTAGCGGAGACACCGGGGAGCTGTTTTTT. Encoded protein: CASGLALMTSGDTGELFF.

V gene TRBV30 combines with J gene TRBJ2-7, with a possible D match to TRBD2 (5 bases). Germline assignment: CDR1 GTSNPN and CDR2 SVGIG (reference sequence). The CDR3 is 14 amino acids. V was trimmed by 1 base and J by 1 base, leaving 11 bases between them. CDR3 nucleotide sequence: TGTGCCTGGAGTGAACAGCGCGGGTCCTACGAGCAGTACTTC. Amino acid sequence: CAWSEQRGSYEQYF.

The chain uses TRBV24-1 and TRBJ1-6; D might be TRBD1 (5 bases). This CDR3 is built from 12 residues. Trimming removed 8 bases at V and 11 bases at J, with 12 bases between. Germline V gene sequence: CDR1 KGHDR, CDR2 SFDVKD. The CDR3, as DNA: TGTGCCACCAATTCGGACATTACACCCCTCCACTTT. Residues: CATNSDITPLHF.

V and J are TRBV27 and TRBJ2-2; possibly TRBD2 for D (6 bases). The V gene lost 5 bases and the J gene lost 6 bases, with 10 bases spanning the gap. Germline loops: CDR1 MNHEY, CDR2 SMNVEV (reference sequence). The CDR3 runs 13 residues. CDR3 sequence (DNA): TGTGCCAGCAGTCCATGGGAGGCCGGGGAGCTGTTTTTT. Protein sequence: CASSPWEAGELFF.

This chain connects TRBV28 to TRBJ2-7; D is possibly TRBD2 (5 bases). V was pared by 2 bases and J by 2 bases, with 16 bases between. Per germline, CDR1 MDHEN and CDR2 SYDVKM. The CDR3 covers 16 residues. CDR3 residues: CASSLILRLATYEQYF. The CDR3, as DNA: TGTGCCAGCAGTTTAATCTTGCGATTAGCGACCTACGAGCAGTACTTC.

This clone was found once. The V and J genes are TRBV27 and TRBJ2-1, with 10 bases aligning to TRBD1. With 5 bases clipped from V and 4 bases from J, the junction kept 8 bases outside the gene matches. Germline V gene lookup returns CDR1 MNHEY and CDR2 SMNVEV (reference sequence). CDR3 length equals 16 residues. In nucleotides, the CDR3 is TGTGCCAGCAGTAATCGACAGGGGGCGCGATACAATGAGCAGTTCTTC. Translation gives CASSNRQGARYNEQFF.